Included here is one TCR beta chain sequence, with context. Antigen: not known. Generated by immunoSEQ multiplex PCR, the TCRdb table keeps only in-frame clones and is missing some. The table has some 300,000 clones, about 80% seen once. These data belong to a study of cytotoxic CD8 clonotypes in ibrutinib-treated CLL. Findings of the study overall: Baseline values of clonality outstripped age-matched healthy donors and followed circulating CD8+ T-cell counts. Samples were collected at differing times from sustained-remission and progressing patients. Ibrutinib response saw clonality rise, and progression saw it return toward baseline.

The V segment lost 2 bases and the J segment 1 base; nucleotides outside the gene matches: 3. The CDR3 totals 15 residues. Germline CDR1 SGHTA, CDR2 FQGNSA. The TCR was taken from a human donor with chronic lymphocytic leukemia. The rearrangement joins TRBV7-2 to TRBJ2-5; 8 bases agree with TRBD1. Specimen: PBMCs, collected before ibrutinib treatment. This chain's CDR3 is CASSLPTGGQETQYF. In nucleotides, the CDR3 is TGTGCCAGCAGCTTACCAACAGGGGGCCAAGAGACCCAGTACTTC.